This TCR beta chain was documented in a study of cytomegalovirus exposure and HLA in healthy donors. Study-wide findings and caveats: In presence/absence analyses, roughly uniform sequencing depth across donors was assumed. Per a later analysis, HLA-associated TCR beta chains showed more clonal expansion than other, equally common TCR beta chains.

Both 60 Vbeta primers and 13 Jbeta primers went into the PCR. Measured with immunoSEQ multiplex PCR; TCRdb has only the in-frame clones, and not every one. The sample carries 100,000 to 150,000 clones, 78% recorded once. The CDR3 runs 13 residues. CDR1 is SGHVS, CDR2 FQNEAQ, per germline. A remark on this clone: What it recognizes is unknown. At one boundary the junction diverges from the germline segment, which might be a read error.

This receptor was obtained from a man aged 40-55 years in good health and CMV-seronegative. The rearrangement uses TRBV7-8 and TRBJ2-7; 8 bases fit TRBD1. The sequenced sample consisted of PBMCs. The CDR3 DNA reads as TGTGCCAGCAGCGGGCGGACAGGGTACGGGCAGTACTTC. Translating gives CASSGRTGYGQYF. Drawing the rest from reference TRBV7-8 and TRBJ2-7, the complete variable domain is GAGVSQSPRYKVAKRGQDVALRCDPISGHVSLFWYQQALGQGPEFLTYFQNEAQLDKSGLPSDRFFAERPEGSVSTLKIQRTQQEDSAVYLCASSGRTGYGQYFGPGTRLTVT.